Listed here are 16 T cell receptor beta chains from one sample, sequenced in a study of T cell repertoires in ileal Crohn's disease. TCRdb keeps only in-frame clones here, not all; method: immunoSEQ multiplex PCR. The sample yields roughly 15,000 clones, about 60% seen once. The sample taken for sequencing was ileal tissue. The receptors come from an adult with Crohn's disease.

This clone has only one observation. The chain has TRBV2 and TRBJ1-5; possible D gene TRBD1, 6 bases. The length of the CDR3 is 14 residues. In germline, CDR1 is SNHLY, CDR2 FYNNEI. With 3 bases removed from V and 6 bases from J, the gap between germline ends came to 12 bases. CDR3 DNA sequence: TGTGCCAGCAGTGAGCAGGGGATAGCTCAGCCCCAGCATTTT. Residues: CASSEQGIAQPQHF.

The V gene is TRBV30, the J gene TRBJ2-7, with 10 bases fitting TRBD1. J gave up 3 bases and V 4 bases, and 3 bases lay outside the gene matches. Per germline, CDR1 GTSNPN and CDR2 SVGIG (reference sequence). The CDR3 loop spans 13 amino acids. DNA of the CDR3: TGTGCCTGGACCAGGACAGGGGGCTACGAGCAGTACTTC. Translation gives CAWTRTGGYEQYF. Drawing the rest from reference TRBV30 and TRBJ2-7, the complete variable domain is SQTIHQWPATLVQPVGSPLSLECTVEGTSNPNLYWYRQAAGRGLQLLFYSVGIGQISSEVPQNLSASRPQDRQFILSSKKLLLSDSGFYLCAWTRTGGYEQYFGPGTRLTVT.

DNA for the CDR3: TGTGCCAGCAGCTCCAGGACTAGCGGGGAAGCCGGGGAGCTGTTTTTT. Protein sequence: CASSSRTSGEAGELFF. The V and J genes are TRBV7-9 and TRBJ2-2; 12 bases match TRBD2. The CDR3 has 16 amino acids. Germline-derived CDR1 and CDR2 are SEHNR and FQNEAQ (reference sequence). After removal of 4 bases from V and 6 bases from J, the junction contained 6 bases not matched to a gene.

V and J are TRBV6-6 and TRBJ1-2; D remains ambiguous. Germline V gives CDR1 MNHNY, CDR2 SVGAGI (reference sequence). There are 14 residues in the CDR3. V shed 7 bases and J shed 4 bases, with 16 bases lying between them. The CDR3 DNA reads as TGTGCCAGCATGACACCGGGAAGAGCCTATGGCTACACCTTC. Residues: CASMTPGRAYGYTF.

The chain couples TRBV7-6 to TRBJ2-7; D might be TRBD1 (6 bases). CDR1 is SGHVS and CDR2 is FNYEAQ in the germline V gene. V lost 5 bases and J 4 bases, leaving 15 bases between the germline ends. The CDR3 runs to 14 residues. Here the CDR3 reads CASSNNRDTYEQYF. DNA for the CDR3: TGTGCCAGCAGCAACAACAGGGATACTTACGAGCAGTACTTC.

The chain links TRBV15 to TRBJ1-5; 8 nucleotides agree with TRBD1. The CDR3 contains 17 residues. V lost 5 bases and J lost 8; bases outside the gene matches: 17. The V gene's germline CDR1 is LNHNV and CDR2 YYDKDF (reference sequence). This chain's CDR3 is CATSARNTGGRWEPQHF. The CDR3 DNA sequence: TGTGCCACCAGCGCTCGAAACACAGGGGGTAGGTGGGAGCCCCAGCATTTT.

Relative to its sample, this clone is medium-sized. The rearrangement uses TRBV28 and TRBJ2-1, with TRBD1 as a possible D gene (5 bases). Per germline, CDR1 MDHEN and CDR2 SYDVKM. This CDR3 is built from 15 residues. V lost 6 bases and J lost 0, with 12 bases in between. Here the CDR3 reads CASSLQARSYNEQFF. The CDR3 DNA reads as TGTGCCAGCAGCTTACAGGCCCGCTCCTACAATGAGCAGTTCTTC.

This clone was observed a handful of times. This rearrangement joins TRBV28 to TRBJ2-7; possible D gene TRBD2, 5 bases. The CDR3 contains 14 residues. Germline V gene data show CDR1 as MDHEN and CDR2 as SYDVKM. Trimming took off 3 bases at V and 6 bases at J, with 15 bases between the two ends. The DNA of the CDR3 is TGTGCCAGCAGTTTGGTCCCCGTAGGAGGCGAGCAGTACTTC. It encodes CASSLVPVGGEQYF. Drawing the rest from reference TRBV28 and TRBJ2-7, the complete variable domain is DVKVTQSSRYLVKRTGEKVFLECVQDMDHENMFWYRQDPGLGLRLIYFSYDVKMKEKGDIPEGYSVSREKKERFSLILESASTNQTSMYLCASSLVPVGGEQYFGPGTRLTVT.

The chain recombines TRBV2 with TRBJ1-5; 8 nucleotides line up with TRBD1. Germline V gene lookup returns CDR1 SNHLY and CDR2 FYNNEI. The CDR3 has 14 residues. Trimming at V came to 7 bases and at J to 6 bases, leaving 8 bases not matched to a gene. This CDR3 reads CASKGQGFVQPQHF. As DNA, the CDR3 is TGTGCCAGCAAAGGACAGGGTTTTGTTCAGCCCCAGCATTTT. Based on the CDR3 plus reference TRBV2 and TRBJ1-5, the full variable domain is EPEVTQTPSHQVTQMGQEVILRCVPISNHLYFYWYRQILGQKVEFLVSFYNNEISEKSEIFDDQFSVERPDGSNFTLKIRSTKLEDSAMYFCASKGQGFVQPQHFGDGTRLSIL.

This clone was detected only a few times. This chain connects TRBV29-1 to TRBJ1-2; 7 nucleotides line up with TRBD1. Germline-derived CDR1 and CDR2 are SQVTM and ANQGSEA. V trimming: 6 bases; J trimming: 6 bases; junction bases outside the gene matches: 4. This CDR3 has 11 residues. CDR3 sequence reads: CSVVTGNGYTF. The CDR3, as DNA: TGCAGCGTCGTGACAGGGAATGGCTACACCTTC. Complete variable domain (other parts from reference TRBV29-1 and TRBJ1-2): SAVISQKPSRDICQRGTSLTIQCQVDSQVTMMFWYRQQPGQSLTLIATANQGSEATYESGFVIDKFPISRPNLTFSTLTVSNMSPEDSSIYLCSVVTGNGYTFGSGTRLTVV.

There are a few counts of this clone. The chain is built from TRBV6-6 and TRBJ1-1; D is unresolved. V dropped 6 bases and J dropped 2 bases, with 13 bases sitting between them. CDR3 length equals 14 residues. The germline gives CDR1 MNHNY, CDR2 SVGAGI (reference sequence). In nucleotides, the CDR3 is TGTGCCAGCAGCCACGTGGGAGTAAACACTGAAGCTTTCTTT. As protein: CASSHVGVNTEAFF.

This clone was detected only a few times. The V call is TRBV5-5, the J call TRBJ2-1, with D perhaps matching TRBD1 (5 bases). Between the trimmed V and J ends, which lost 0 bases and 8 bases, there was a span of 21 bases. The CDR3 spans 17 residues. Germline CDR1 is SGHKS and CDR2 is YYEKEE (reference sequence). CDR3 in amino acids: CASSLADKGWVQDEQFF. DNA of the CDR3: TGTGCCAGCAGCTTGGCGGACAAGGGTTGGGTTCAGGATGAGCAGTTCTTC.

This sequence joins TRBV14 and TRBJ2-3, with 8 bases that match TRBD1. Germline V gene lookup returns CDR1 SGHDN and CDR2 FVKESK. CDR3 length: 14 residues. Trimming at V came to 2 bases and at J to 10 bases, leaving 8 bases not matched to a gene. The CDR3 loop reads CASSQTGGKRSQYF. The CDR3 nucleotides read TGTGCCAGCAGCCAAACAGGGGGTAAGCGGTCGCAGTATTTT.

CDR3 bases: TGTGCCAGCAGTGACTCGGTAGGGGAGGGGGACATTCAGTACTTC. Residues: CASSDSVGEGDIQYF. The chain combines TRBV6-4 with TRBJ2-4, with D possibly being TRBD2 (7 bases). The CDR3 runs 15 residues. Trimming stripped 0 bases from V and 8 bases from J, with 14 bases between. Germline V gene sequence: CDR1 MRHNA, CDR2 SNTAGT.

The V gene is TRBV10-1, the J gene TRBJ1-3; D is unclear. CDR1 WNHNN and CDR2 SYGVQD come from the germline V gene (reference sequence). V lost 3 bases to trimming and J lost 0 bases, with 9 bases between them. CDR3 length equals 15 residues. The CDR3 sequence is CASSDGASSGNTIYF. The CDR3 DNA follows: TGCGCCAGCAGTGACGGAGCAAGCTCTGGAAACACCATATATTTT.

This clone was counted a few times. The chain employs TRBV5-5 and TRBJ2-7; 7 bases map to TRBD1. Looked up from germline, CDR1 is SGHKS and CDR2 is YYEKEE (reference sequence). The CDR3 is 15 amino acids. With V trimmed by 4 bases and J by 6 bases, 13 bases remained unmatched. CDR3 loop: CASSLTGSGSAEQYF. The CDR3 region has the DNA TGTGCCAGCAGCCTGACAGGGTCGGGGTCCGCCGAGCAGTACTTC.